The present T cell receptor beta chain was sequenced within a study of identical twins. Study-wide results and caveats: Insertions were reduced in abundant cord blood beta clonotypes but not in memory repertoires.

TCRdb re-derived calls from the 5' RACE reads in MiXCR, one entry per CDR3 protein. The table has about 530,000 distinct CDR3 sequences, 15% seen once. On this clonotype itself: The antigen is not known.

Trimming took 0 bases from V and 4 from J, leaving 8 bases between them. CDR3 size: 14 residues. Germline-derived CDR1 and CDR2 are ENHRY and SYGVKD. The data were also submitted as part of a second study, on yellow fever vaccine responses in identical twins.

The sample comprised CD4+ T cells sorted from blood. J is TRBJ2-3 and V is TRBV10-3; D is uncertain. This TCR was sampled from a woman aged 18 to 35 in good health. The CDR3: CAISESTGADTQYF. The CDR3 nucleotides read TGTGCCATCAGTGAGTCCACCGGAGCAGATACGCAGTATTTT.